This T cell receptor beta chain was observed in a study of blood T cell repertoires in COVID-19. Under the authors' procedure: Using reference gene primer amplification, nucleated cell counts were estimated. Using immunoSEQ multiplex PCR, the repertoire was profiled, and TCRdb retains in-frame clones only, with some absent. V and J calls and clone size are copied from that table; D and trimming were computed from the DNA. The sample consists of about 43,000 clones, less than 90% of them appearing once. The TCR sequence derives from a human donor in a cohort sampled during active COVID-19. The sample comprised peripheral blood.

The CDR3 sequence: CASRKLQGAREKLFF. CDR3 bases: TGTGCCAGCAGGAAACTACAGGGGGCGCGTGAAAAACTGTTTTTT. The chain has TRBV28 and TRBJ1-4; 9 bases are a match to TRBD1. V lost 6 bases, J lost 7 bases, and 9 bases stayed unmatched. The CDR3 is made up of 15 amino acids. Germline loops: CDR1 MDHEN, CDR2 SYDVKM.